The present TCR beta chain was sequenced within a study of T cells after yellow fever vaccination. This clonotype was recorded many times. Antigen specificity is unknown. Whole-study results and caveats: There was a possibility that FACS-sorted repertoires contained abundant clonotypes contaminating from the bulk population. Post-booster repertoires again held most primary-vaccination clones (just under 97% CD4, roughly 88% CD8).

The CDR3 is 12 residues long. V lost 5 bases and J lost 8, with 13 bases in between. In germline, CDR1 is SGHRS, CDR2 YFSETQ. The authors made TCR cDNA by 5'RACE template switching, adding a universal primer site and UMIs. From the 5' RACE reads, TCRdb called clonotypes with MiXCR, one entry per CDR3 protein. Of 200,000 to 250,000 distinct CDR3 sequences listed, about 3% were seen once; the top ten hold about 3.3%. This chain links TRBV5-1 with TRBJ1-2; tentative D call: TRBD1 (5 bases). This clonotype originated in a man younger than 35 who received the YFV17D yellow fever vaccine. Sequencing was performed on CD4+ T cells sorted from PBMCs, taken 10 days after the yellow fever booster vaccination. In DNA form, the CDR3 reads TGCGCCAGCAGACTGGAAGGGACGGGCTACACCTTC. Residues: CASRLEGTGYTF.